This T cell receptor beta chain was identified during a study of monozygotic twins with inflammatory bowel disease. The CDR3 is 15 residues long. The germline V gene encodes CDR1 MDHEN and CDR2 SYDVKM. Each CDR3 protein gets one entry in TCRdb, which reprocessed the 5' RACE reads and gives no DNA. The sample's table shows some 130,000 distinct CDR3 sequences. The receptor's source is a human donor with ulcerative colitis or Crohn's disease, or a healthy co-twin of an affected twin (not recorded which). The genes are TRBV28 and TRBJ1-5. Sequencing was performed on blood. CDR3 amino acids: CASSLPRGLNQPQHF.